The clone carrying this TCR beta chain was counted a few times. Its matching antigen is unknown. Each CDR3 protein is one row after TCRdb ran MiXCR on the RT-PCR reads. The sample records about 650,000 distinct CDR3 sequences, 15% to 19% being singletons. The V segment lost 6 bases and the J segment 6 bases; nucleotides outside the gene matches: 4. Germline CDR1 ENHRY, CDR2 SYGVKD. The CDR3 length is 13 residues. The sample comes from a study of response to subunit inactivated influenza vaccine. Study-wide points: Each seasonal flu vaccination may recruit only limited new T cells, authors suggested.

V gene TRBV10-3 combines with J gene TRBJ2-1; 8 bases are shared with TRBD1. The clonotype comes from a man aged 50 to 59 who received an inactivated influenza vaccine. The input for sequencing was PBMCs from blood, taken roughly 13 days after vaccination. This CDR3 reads CAISRDRINEQFF. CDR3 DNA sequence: TGTGCCATCAGCCGGGACAGGATCAATGAGCAGTTCTTC.